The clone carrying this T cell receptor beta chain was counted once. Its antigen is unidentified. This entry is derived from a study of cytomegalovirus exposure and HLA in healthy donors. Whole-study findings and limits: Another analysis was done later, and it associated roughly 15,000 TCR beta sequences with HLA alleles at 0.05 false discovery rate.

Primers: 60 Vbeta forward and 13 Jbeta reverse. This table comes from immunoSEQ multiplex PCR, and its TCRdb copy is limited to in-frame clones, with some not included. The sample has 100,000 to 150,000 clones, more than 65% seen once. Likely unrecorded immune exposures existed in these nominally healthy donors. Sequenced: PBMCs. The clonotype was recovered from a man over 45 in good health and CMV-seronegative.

The CDR3 region has the DNA TGTGCCAGCAGCTACGTACAGGCGCTCCGGGACGAGCAGTACTTC. The encoded protein is CASSYVQALRDEQYF. V usage is TRBV5-6 and J usage is TRBJ2-7, with D perhaps TRBD1 (5 bases). The V gene lost 3 bases and the J gene lost 5 bases, with 18 bases spanning the gap. This CDR3 is built from 15 residues. Germline CDR1 reads SGHDT; CDR2 reads YYEEEE. The full variable domain, with the rest looked up from reference TRBV5-6 and TRBJ2-7, is DAGVTQSPTHLIKTRGQQVTLRCSPKSGHDTVSWYQQALGQGPQFIFQYYEEEERQRGNFPDRFSGHQFPNYSSELNVNALLLGDSALYLCASSYVQALRDEQYFGPGTRLTVT.